The TCR beta chain under discussion was sequenced for a study of T cell responses to AZD1222 COVID-19 vaccine. About this clone itself: Antigen specificity is unknown.

This CDR3 has 14 residues. In germline, CDR1 is LGHNA, CDR2 YSLEER. V was clipped by 4 bases and J by 5 bases, with 14 bases between them. Here immunoSEQ multiplex PCR was the method, and the copy in TCRdb shows in-frame clones only, minus some. Of over 55,000 clones listed, approximately 83% are singletons. Findings and limits, study-wide: Donors were largely white British and mainly female; clonal diversity was possibly underestimated. Repertoires were obtained only post-peak T cell response.

This sequence originates from an adult who received the AZD1222 COVID-19 vaccine. The specimen was peripheral blood, collected 28 days after the second AZD1222 dose. V gene TRBV4-3 combines with J gene TRBJ1-1; D is unclear. The CDR3 sequence is CASSPAGQMTEAFF. CDR3 DNA: TGCGCCAGCAGCCCTGCCGGGCAAATGACTGAAGCTTTCTTT.